Below, 27 T cell receptor beta chains from the same sample are listed, as sequenced in a study of cytomegalovirus exposure and HLA in healthy donors (dated by TCRdb to about 2017). The library was made by the immunoSEQ multiplex PCR assay. Here the immuneACCESS table is served through TCRdb, limited to in-frame sequences with V and J called. Missing clones are a known gap in these copies; in checked studies unresolved V genes cover under half, and the rest lacks a known reason. In this sample the table shows tens of thousands of clones, 95% of which occur a single time. The ten largest clones capture approximately 3.5% of the sample. Sample: PBMCs. All receptors derive from a man aged 18 to 35 in good health and CMV-seronegative.

The chain uses TRBV11-2 and TRBJ1-3; 9 bases match TRBD1. Trimming at V came to 3 bases and at J to 4 bases, leaving 1 base not matched to a gene. There are 14 residues in the CDR3. Per germline, CDR1 SGHAT and CDR2 FQNNGV. CDR3 sequence: CASSLGQGGNTIYF. CDR3 nucleotide sequence: TGTGCCAGCAGCTTGGGACAGGGAGGAAACACCATATATTTT.

The chain recombines TRBV4-2 with TRBJ2-2, with D perhaps TRBD2 (7 bases). This CDR3 is 15 amino acids long. Between the trimmed V and J ends, which lost 4 bases and 7 bases, there was a span of 16 bases. Per germline, CDR1 LGHNA and CDR2 YNFKEQ. The CDR3 reads CASSLLGGLGGELFF. The CDR3 nucleotides are TGTGCCAGCAGCCTATTGGGGGGGCTTGGCGGGGAGCTGTTTTTT.

The V gene is TRBV27, the J gene TRBJ2-2; 11 positions match TRBD1. Germline V gives CDR1 MNHEY, CDR2 SMNVEV (reference sequence). The J segment lost 7 bases and the V segment lost 6 bases, leaving 10 bases of the junction unmatched. The CDR3 runs to 16 residues. In DNA, the CDR3 is TGTGCCAGCAGGGGAACCGGGACAGGGGGGAGCGGGGAGCTGTTTTTT. This encodes CASRGTGTGGSGELFF.

This CDR3 is CASSYSISTQHF. CDR3 coding DNA: TGTGCCAGCAGTTATTCCATTTCCACCCAGCATTTT. This sequence joins TRBV28 and TRBJ1-5; D remains unclear. Between the trimmed V and J ends, which lost 4 bases and 11 bases, there was a span of 12 bases. Germline V gene lookup returns CDR1 MDHEN and CDR2 SYDVKM. This CDR3 region has 12 residues.

The chain has TRBV27 and TRBJ1-1, with D perhaps TRBD1 (5 bases). The CDR3 is 16 residues long. Between the trimmed V and J ends, which lost 1 base and 4 bases, there was a span of 16 bases. Germline V gene sequence: CDR1 MNHEY, CDR2 SMNVEV (reference sequence). Here the CDR3 reads CASSLYSVREGTEAFF. The DNA of the CDR3 is TGTGCCAGCAGTTTATACAGCGTCAGGGAGGGCACTGAAGCTTTCTTT.

V gene TRBV6-6 combines with J gene TRBJ2-5, with TRBD1 identical over 7 bases. V lost 6 bases, J lost 3 bases, and 13 bases stayed unmatched. CDR1 and CDR2 (germline): MNHNY, SVGAGI (reference sequence). This CDR3 contains 16 residues. In DNA, the CDR3 is TGTGCCAGCAGAGCCTGGGACAGTTTTACCGAAGAGACCCAGTACTTC. This gives the protein CASRAWDSFTEETQYF.

The chain has TRBV12-5 and TRBJ2-1; D is perhaps TRBD1 (6 bases). Trimming took 5 bases from V and 10 from J, leaving 12 bases between them. The germline V gene has CDR1 LGHNT and CDR2 FRNRAP. The CDR3 runs to 12 residues. The CDR3 loop is CASGDFRGEQFF. CDR3 DNA sequence: TGTGCTAGTGGTGATTTTAGGGGGGAGCAGTTCTTC.

The chain is built from TRBV5-4 and TRBJ1-4; D remains ambiguous. The CDR3 length is 13 residues. Looked up from germline, CDR1 is SGHNT and CDR2 is YYREEE (reference sequence). Trimming pared 4 bases from V and 5 bases from J, leaving 9 bases between. The CDR3 is CASSLETNEKLFF. CDR3 DNA sequence: TGTGCCAGCAGCCTAGAGACCAATGAAAAACTGTTTTTT.

The chain joins TRBV6-1 to TRBJ1-4, with 8 bases lining up with TRBD1. There are 17 residues in the CDR3. J lost 5 bases, V lost 3 bases, and 11 bases had no gene match. The germline gives CDR1 MNHNS, CDR2 SASEGT. CDR3 nucleotide sequence: TGTGCCAGCAGTGAGGGGTCCAGGGGGCTCTGGAATGAAAAACTGTTTTTT. Translating gives CASSEGSRGLWNEKLFF.

V gene TRBV5-6 combines with J gene TRBJ2-7; perhaps TRBD1 as D (6 bases). Germline V gene data show CDR1 as SGHDT and CDR2 as YYEEEE. Trimming pared 3 bases from V and 6 bases from J, leaving 13 bases between. The CDR3 is made up of 13 amino acids. The CDR3, as DNA: TGTGCCAGCAGCTCGGACAGAGTGGGCGAGCAGTACTTC. Translating it yields CASSSDRVGEQYF.

The chain links TRBV25-1 to TRBJ2-7; 12 bases fit TRBD1. The CDR3 consists of 18 residues. With V trimmed by 2 bases and J by 3 bases, 11 bases remained unmatched. Germline V gives CDR1 MGHDK, CDR2 SYGVNS. The CDR3 is CASSERDRGLGTNYEQYF. As DNA, the CDR3 is TGTGCCAGCAGTGAAAGGGACAGGGGGCTTGGGACCAACTACGAGCAGTACTTC.

The gene calls are TRBV10-2 and TRBJ2-1, with D uncertain. The V end lost 3 bases, the J end lost 0 bases, and 12 bases lay between the germline ends. Germline V lookup: CDR1 WSHSY, CDR2 SAAADI. The CDR3 is 16 residues long. CDR3 bases: TGCGCCAGCAGTGATAGATCACCGAGCTCCTACAATGAGCAGTTCTTC. This sequence encodes CASSDRSPSSYNEQFF.

The V gene is TRBV7-9, the J gene TRBJ2-7, with D tentatively TRBD2 (6 bases). Germline lookup yields CDR1 SEHNR and CDR2 FQNEAQ (reference sequence). The CDR3 is 13 amino acids. V shed 3 bases and J shed 4 bases, with 10 bases lying between them. CDR3 region: CASSFPGGYEQYF. The CDR3, as DNA: TGTGCCAGCAGCTTTCCCGGAGGGTACGAGCAGTACTTC.

This chain joins TRBV2 and TRBJ2-3, with a tentative D call TRBD1 (6 bases). Germline V gene lookup returns CDR1 SNHLY and CDR2 FYNNEI. The CDR3 runs 15 residues. V was trimmed by 3 bases and J by 1 base, leaving 11 bases between them. CDR3 DNA sequence: TGTGCCAGCAGTGATGTGGGGGCTGGCACAGATACGCAGTATTTT. Its protein is CASSDVGAGTDTQYF. The full variable domain, its missing parts supplied by reference TRBV2 and TRBJ2-3, is EPEVTQTPSHQVTQMGQEVILRCVPISNHLYFYWYRQILGQKVEFLVSFYNNEISEKSEIFDDQFSVERPDGSNFTLKIRSTKLEDSAMYFCASSDVGAGTDTQYFGPGTRLTVL.

The J gene is TRBJ2-1, the V gene TRBV4-3, with 11 bases fitting TRBD2. Germline loops: CDR1 LGHNA, CDR2 YSLEER. Losses at the gene ends were 3 bases for V and 2 bases for J; bases not matched to a gene: 3. The CDR3 extends over 16 amino acids. The CDR3 DNA follows: TGCGCCAGCAGCCACTTAGCGGGGGGGGCCTACAATGAGCAGTTCTTC. Its protein product is CASSHLAGGAYNEQFF.

This chain connects TRBV5-1 to TRBJ2-5; 10 bases line up with TRBD2. After removal of 0 bases from V and 2 bases from J, the junction contained 1 base not matched to a gene. This CDR3 region has 15 residues. Germline CDR1 and CDR2: SGHRS and YFSETQ. The CDR3 sequence: CASSLGSGGQETQYF. DNA for the CDR3: TGCGCCAGCAGCTTGGGTAGCGGGGGGCAAGAGACCCAGTACTTC.

This chain connects TRBV7-6 to TRBJ1-1, with D hard to call. The CDR3 contains 13 residues. Germline V gene lookup returns CDR1 SGHVS and CDR2 FNYEAQ. V dropped 3 bases and J dropped 4 bases, with 9 bases sitting between them. Written as DNA, the CDR3 is TGTGCCAGCAGCTTTGATCGAGGCACTGAAGCTTTCTTT. It is translated as CASSFDRGTEAFF. Combining the CDR3 with reference TRBV7-6 and TRBJ1-1 gives the whole variable domain GAGVSQSPRYKVTKRGQDVALRCDPISGHVSLYWYRQALGQGPEFLTYFNYEAQQDKSGLPNDRFSAERPEGSISTLTIQRTEQRDSAMYRCASSFDRGTEAFFGQGTRLTVV.

The chain joins TRBV10-2 to TRBJ1-4; 10 bases map to TRBD1. The CDR3 is 14 amino acids. Germline V gives CDR1 WSHSY, CDR2 SAAADI. Trimming at V came to 6 bases and at J to 7 bases, leaving 5 bases not matched to a gene. CDR3 DNA sequence: TGCGCCAGCAGACCGGGACAGGGGTCTGAAAAACTGTTTTTT. It encodes CASRPGQGSEKLFF.

This chain links TRBV6-1 with TRBJ1-2, with TRBD1 as a possible D gene (6 bases). This CDR3 has 14 amino acids. Trimming shortened V by 5 bases and J by 6 bases, and 16 bases separated the two germline ends. Germline CDR1 reads MNHNS; CDR2 reads SASEGT. CDR3 in DNA: TGTGCCAGCAGTCAGGGGCCGCCTCAGAATGGCTACACCTTC. Amino acid sequence: CASSQGPPQNGYTF.

CDR3: CASSVGTGPDTQYF. In DNA, the CDR3 is TGTGCCAGCAGCGTAGGGACAGGACCAGATACGCAGTATTTT. This rearrangement joins TRBV9 to TRBJ2-3; 7 bases agree with TRBD1. Trimming at V came to 0 bases and at J to 4 bases, leaving 2 bases not matched to a gene. The CDR3 is 14 amino acids. CDR1 and CDR2 (germline): SGDLS, YYNGEE. The whole variable domain, filled in from reference TRBV9 and TRBJ2-3, reads DSGVTQTPKHLITATGQRVTLRCSPRSGDLSVYWYQQSLDQGLQFLIQYYNGEERAKGNILERFSAQQFPDLHSELNLSSLELGDSALYFCASSVGTGPDTQYFGPGTRLTVL.

The chain combines TRBV11-2 with TRBJ2-2; TRBD1 matches at 10 bases. Trimming cost V 2 bases and J 7 bases; bases outside gene matches: 7. CDR1 and CDR2 from the germline V gene are SGHAT and FQNNGV. This CDR3 region has 16 residues. CDR3 amino acids: CASSLRQGALVGELFF. The CDR3 nucleotides read TGTGCCAGCAGCTTAAGACAGGGGGCGTTGGTCGGGGAGCTGTTTTTT.

This clone has a count of ten or more. This chain uses TRBV5-1 with TRBJ2-3; TRBD2 matches at 7 bases. Trimming at V came to 4 bases and at J to 5 bases, leaving 4 bases not matched to a gene. This CDR3 is 13 amino acids long. CDR1 SGHRS and CDR2 YFSETQ come from the germline V gene. The CDR3 nucleotides are TGCGCCAGCAGCGTGGCGGGGGTAGATACGCAGTATTTT. As protein: CASSVAGVDTQYF.

This clone has a single count. Other DNA sequences in this sample translate to the same CDR3. The V call is TRBV27, the J call TRBJ1-5, with TRBD1 matching 8 bases. From germline, CDR1 is MNHEY and CDR2 SMNVEV (reference sequence). The CDR3 is made up of 14 amino acids. Trimming cost V 5 bases and J 2 bases; bases outside gene matches: 2. The CDR3 sequence is CASSPGQGNQPQHF. The CDR3, as DNA: TGTGCCAGCAGTCCGGGACAGGGCAATCAGCCCCAGCATTTT.

The chain has TRBV13 and TRBJ2-3; perhaps TRBD2 as D (5 bases). V lost 0 bases to trimming and J lost 4 bases, with 8 bases between them. The CDR3 has 14 residues. Germline assignment: CDR1 PRHDT and CDR2 FYEKMQ (reference sequence). The CDR3 DNA follows: TGTGCCAGCAGCTTAGGTGGCGGGCCAGATACGCAGTATTTT. Translation: CASSLGGGPDTQYF. The variable domain in full, completed from reference TRBV13 and TRBJ2-3, reads AAGVIQSPRHLIKEKRETATLKCYPIPRHDTVYWYQQGPGQDPQFLISFYEKMQSDKGSIPDRFSAQQFSDYHSELNMSSLELGDSALYFCASSLGGGPDTQYFGPGTRLTVL.

The chain employs TRBV27 and TRBJ2-7; TRBD2 matches at 8 bases. V lost 8 bases to trimming and J lost 5 bases; unmatched junction nucleotides: 11. The CDR3 is made up of 14 amino acids. Germline V gives CDR1 MNHEY, CDR2 SMNVEV (reference sequence). CDR3 bases: TGTGCCAGCTTCCCCGACGGGGGGGGCAACGAGCAGTACTTC. Amino acids: CASFPDGGGNEQYF.

This rearrangement joins TRBV6-5 to TRBJ1-1, with a possible D match to TRBD1 (6 bases). The V gene lost 2 bases and the J gene lost 4 bases, with 17 bases spanning the gap. The CDR3 extends over 16 amino acids. Germline CDR1 MNHEY, CDR2 SVGAGI. As DNA, the CDR3 is TGTGCCAGCAGTTACCGAACACTTCAGGGGTCCACTGAAGCTTTCTTT. Amino acids: CASSYRTLQGSTEAFF.

V is TRBV11-2 and J is TRBJ2-6; D gene ambiguous. Germline V gene lookup returns CDR1 SGHAT and CDR2 FQNNGV. V dropped 6 bases and J dropped 0 bases, with 18 bases sitting between them. The CDR3 has 18 amino acids. The CDR3 DNA reads TGTGCCAGCAGATATAGGAGCAGCCTCAGCTCTGGGGCCAACGTCCTGACTTTC. This codes for CASRYRSSLSSGANVLTF.